These 25 T cell receptor beta chains originate from one sample sequenced in a study of neurological immune-mediated disorders. TCRdb passed the 5' RACE reads through MiXCR, listing each CDR3 protein once. The profile shows tens of thousands of distinct CDR3 sequences, 17% of them singletons. The specimen sequenced was CD8+ T cells from blood. These receptors all come from a young woman with multiple sclerosis.

This clonotype was seen repeatedly, ten times or more. V usage is TRBV7-9 and J usage is TRBJ2-7; perhaps TRBD1 as D (6 bases). This CDR3 is built from 15 residues. The V gene's germline CDR1 is SEHNR and CDR2 FQNEAQ (reference sequence). V was cut by 4 bases and J by 0 bases, with 13 bases left in between. The CDR3 DNA follows: TGTGCCAGCAGCTCGGACAGACTTGCCTCCTACGAGCAGTACTTC. Translated, it gives CASSSDRLASYEQYF.

This clonotype was found many times. The V call is TRBV14, the J call TRBJ2-2; possibly TRBD1 or TRBD2 for D (5 bases each). The V end was cut by 4 bases, the J end by 4 bases, with 19 bases between. The V gene's germline CDR1 is SGHDN and CDR2 FVKESK. This CDR3 spans 17 amino acids. CDR3 nucleotides: TGTGCCAGCAGCCCACGGGGCGGACTTTCGAGCACCGGGGAGCTGTTTTTT. Its protein product is CASSPRGGLSSTGELFF.

The rearrangement joins TRBV15 to TRBJ1-5; D unclear. The length of the CDR3 is 11 residues. Trimming shortened V by 3 bases and J by 3 bases, and 0 bases separated the two germline ends. CDR1 is LNHNV, CDR2 YYDKDF, per germline (reference sequence). The CDR3 here is CATSSNQPQHF. CDR3 nucleotides: TGTGCCACCAGCAGCAATCAGCCCCAGCATTTT.

The table lists this clonotype with many counts. The chain has TRBV6-4 and TRBJ2-3; D possibly corresponds to TRBD1 (6 bases). V lost 3 bases to trimming and J lost 2 bases, with 9 bases between them. Looked up from germline, CDR1 is MRHNA and CDR2 is SNTAGT. The CDR3 is made up of 14 amino acids. CDR3 DNA sequence: TGTGCCAGCAGTGAGGGGGCGCACACAGATACGCAGTATTTT. This translates into CASSEGAHTDTQYF.

This sequence joins TRBV7-9 and TRBJ1-1; maybe TRBD1 (5 bases). Germline V gene data show CDR1 as SEHNR and CDR2 as FQNEAQ (reference sequence). V was trimmed by 4 bases and J by 1 base, leaving 10 bases between them. This CDR3 has 14 amino acids. The CDR3 DNA is TGTGCCAGCAGCTCGGGACTCAGGAACACTGAAGCTTTCTTT. Translated, it gives CASSSGLRNTEAFF. Full variable domain (remainder filled in from reference TRBV7-9 and TRBJ1-1): DTGVSQNPRHKITKRGQNVTFRCDPISEHNRLYWYRQTLGQGPEFLTYFQNEAQLEKSRLLSDRFSAERPKGSFSTLEIQRTEQGDSAMYLCASSSGLRNTEAFFGQGTRLTVV.

This clonotype was detected many times. The CDR3 DNA reads as TGTGCCAGCAGGGGGTCCTCACCCCTCCACTTT. Its protein product is CASRGSSPLHF. The rearrangement links TRBV6-6 to TRBJ1-6; D unclear. Germline CDR1 is MNHNY and CDR2 is SVGAGI (reference sequence). CDR3 length equals 11 residues. V lost 6 bases, J lost 10 bases, and 7 bases lay in between.

This clonotype was found once. This chain links TRBV6-5 with TRBJ1-2; TRBD1 aligns across 10 bases. The CDR3 is 16 amino acids. V was pared by 2 bases and J by 4 bases, with 7 bases of the junction left unmatched. Germline V gene data show CDR1 as MNHEY and CDR2 as SVGAGI. CDR3 in amino acids: CASSYGTGVGGYGYTF. The CDR3 coding sequence is TGTGCCAGCAGTTACGGGACAGGGGTTGGTGGCTATGGCTACACCTTC.

This clonotype came up many times. V gene TRBV5-1 combines with J gene TRBJ2-7; 7 positions match TRBD1. The length of the CDR3 is 16 residues. V trimming: 0 bases; J trimming: 2 bases; junction bases outside the gene matches: 8. Germline loops: CDR1 SGHRS, CDR2 YFSETQ. The CDR3 reads CASSLEGLGQPYEQYF. The CDR3 coding sequence is TGCGCCAGCAGCTTGGAAGGTTTGGGACAGCCCTACGAGCAGTACTTC.

This clonotype occurred many times. V and J are TRBV29-1 and TRBJ2-1, with TRBD1 as a possible D gene (5 bases). Germline values: CDR1 SQVTM, CDR2 ANQGSEA. The CDR3 contains 14 residues. Trimming cost V 4 bases and J 2 bases, with 12 bases left between them. CDR3 bases: TGCAGCGTTGGTTCCCAGGGCCCCTACAATGAGCAGTTCTTC. It yields the protein CSVGSQGPYNEQFF.

This clonotype was seen repeatedly, ten times or more. V gene TRBV7-8 combines with J gene TRBJ2-1; D is uncertain. Looked up from germline, CDR1 is SGHVS and CDR2 is FQNEAQ. The CDR3 has 12 residues. The germline V and J ends were trimmed by 5 bases and 3 bases, with 5 bases remaining between them. DNA of the CDR3: TGTGCCAGCAGCAAGGTCTACAATGAGCAGTTCTTC. This gives the protein CASSKVYNEQFF.

This clonotype was detected ten times or more. The chain uses TRBV27 and TRBJ2-1; no clear D gene. Deletions cut 2 bases from V and 6 bases from J, with 20 bases between. The CDR3 consists of 17 residues. CDR1 is MNHEY, CDR2 SMNVEV, per germline (reference sequence). The CDR3 reads CASSLRQPLWDGNEQFF. The DNA of the CDR3 is TGTGCCAGCAGTTTACGCCAGCCCCTGTGGGATGGCAATGAGCAGTTCTTC.

In this sample, this clonotype turned up many times. The chain is built from TRBV5-6 and TRBJ1-1, with TRBD1 matching over 10 bases. The CDR3 is made up of 18 amino acids. J lost 1 base, V lost 4 bases, and 13 bases had no gene match. The germline CDR1 and CDR2 sequences are SGHDT and YYEEEE. The CDR3 nucleotides are TGTGCCAGCAGCACCTCATTCCGGGGACAGGGGTCGAACACTGAAGCTTTCTTT. Protein: CASSTSFRGQGSNTEAFF. The full variable domain, in which reference TRBV5-6 and TRBJ1-1 provide the parts outside the CDR3, is DAGVTQSPTHLIKTRGQQVTLRCSPKSGHDTVSWYQQALGQGPQFIFQYYEEEERQRGNFPDRFSGHQFPNYSSELNVNALLLGDSALYLCASSTSFRGQGSNTEAFFGQGTRLTVV.

A single count supports this clonotype. The DNA of the CDR3 is TGTGCCAGCAGTCCACAGGGGATTTACAATGAGCAGTTCTTC. Protein sequence: CASSPQGIYNEQFF. The chain joins TRBV25-1 to TRBJ2-1, with 7 bases identical to TRBD1. The germline CDR1 and CDR2 sequences are MGHDK and SYGVNS. The CDR3 length is 14 residues. V was pared by 5 bases and J by 4 bases, with 5 bases of the junction left unmatched. Variable domain in full (rest from reference TRBV25-1 and TRBJ2-1): EADIYQTPRYLVIGTGKKITLECSQTMGHDKMYWYQQDPGMELHLIHYSYGVNSTEKGDLSSESTVSRIRTEHFPLTLESARPSHTSQYLCASSPQGIYNEQFFGPGTRLTVL.

At least ten counts were recorded for this clonotype. The chain joins TRBV6-5 to TRBJ2-3; D is unresolved. CDR1 MNHEY and CDR2 SVGAGI come from the germline V gene. V lost 1 base, J lost 4 bases, and 6 bases lay in between. The CDR3 sequence is 13 residues long. CDR3 region: CASSYYRADTQYF. CDR3 bases: TGTGCCAGCAGTTACTATCGGGCAGATACGCAGTATTTT.

V gene TRBV4-2 combines with J gene TRBJ2-5; no reliable D call. This CDR3 has 14 amino acids. Between the trimmed V and J ends, which lost 0 bases and 1 base, there was a span of 6 bases. From germline, CDR1 is LGHNA and CDR2 YNFKEQ. CDR3: CASSQEGGQETQYF. The CDR3 DNA is TGTGCCAGCAGCCAAGAAGGCGGCCAAGAGACCCAGTACTTC.

This clonotype was counted many times. The chain couples TRBV7-6 to TRBJ2-1, with D maybe TRBD2 (6 bases). Germline V lookup: CDR1 SGHVS, CDR2 FNYEAQ. The CDR3 covers 14 residues. Trimming shortened V by 2 bases and J by 6 bases, and 11 bases separated the two germline ends. The CDR3 is CASSLWGESNEQFF. DNA of the CDR3: TGTGCCAGCAGCTTATGGGGGGAATCCAATGAGCAGTTCTTC.

This chain uses TRBV19 with TRBJ2-1, with 8 bases matching TRBD2. Per germline, CDR1 LNHDA and CDR2 SQIVND (reference sequence). The CDR3 has 14 amino acids. Germline trimming cut 2 bases from V and 16 bases from J; bases unmatched to any gene: 13. The CDR3 DNA reads as TGTGCCAGTAGTATAATCAGCGGGAGCCGATCAGTCTTCTTC. It encodes CASSIISGSRSVFF. The complete variable domain, with remaining parts taken from reference TRBV19 and TRBJ2-1, reads DGGITQSPKYLFRKEGQNVTLSCEQNLNHDAMYWYRQDPGQGLRLIYYSQIVNDFQKGDIAEGYSVSREKKESFPLTVTSAQKNPTAFYLCASSIISGSRSVFFGPGTRLTVL.

This clonotype was found many times. The rearrangement joins TRBV7-3 to TRBJ2-1, with 10 positions matching TRBD2. After removal of 6 bases from V and 3 bases from J, the junction contained 5 bases not matched to a gene. CDR1 is SGHTA, CDR2 FQGTGA, per germline. This CDR3 comprises 15 residues. For the CDR3, the DNA is TGTGCCAGCAGTTCCAGCGGGGGGGGCTACAATGAGCAGTTCTTC. It yields the protein CASSSSGGGYNEQFF.

This clonotype appeared many times. The chain has TRBV7-9 and TRBJ2-7, with 7 bases aligning to TRBD1. The CDR3 runs 14 residues. The V gene end was trimmed by 4 bases and the J gene end by 1 base; junction bases not matched to a gene: 4. Germline CDR1 reads SEHNR; CDR2 reads FQNEAQ (reference sequence). CDR3 in amino acids: CASSSTGQSYEQYF. The CDR3 DNA sequence: TGTGCCAGCAGCTCAACGGGACAGTCCTACGAGCAGTACTTC.

Relative to its sample, this clonotype is medium-sized. This chain joins TRBV15 and TRBJ1-1; D not certain. The CDR3 sequence is 15 residues long. Germline CDR1 is LNHNV and CDR2 is YYDKDF (reference sequence). V lost 1 base and J 0 bases, leaving 9 bases between the germline ends. CDR3 in amino acids: CATSRGARMNTEAFF. The CDR3 region has the DNA TGTGCCACCAGCAGAGGGGCCAGAATGAACACTGAAGCTTTCTTT.

The sample holds many counts of this clonotype. The chain recombines TRBV7-8 with TRBJ2-1; 13 bases map to TRBD2. The CDR3 consists of 17 residues. Germline CDR1 SGHVS, CDR2 FQNEAQ. V lost 2 bases to trimming and J lost 2 bases; unmatched junction nucleotides: 3. CDR3 bases: TGTGCCAGCAGCTTACGGACTAGCGGGGGTCCCTACAATGAGCAGTTCTTC. This translates into CASSLRTSGGPYNEQFF.

J is TRBJ2-2 and V is TRBV6-5, with a possible D match to TRBD1 (5 bases). The CDR3 has 14 amino acids. Trimming took off 5 bases at V and 4 bases at J, with 11 bases between the two ends. CDR1 and CDR2 from the germline V gene are MNHEY and SVGAGI. In nucleotides, the CDR3 is TGTGCCAGCAGTCGAAAACAGGTCACCGGGGAGCTGTTTTTT. Residues: CASSRKQVTGELFF.

Many counts were recorded for this clonotype. The genes are TRBV20-1 and TRBJ1-2; 7 nucleotides match TRBD1. Germline loops: CDR1 DFQATT, CDR2 SNEGSKA (reference sequence). The V and J ends lost 3 bases and 6 bases, in that order; junction bases with no gene match: 19. The CDR3 runs 17 residues. The CDR3 nucleotides are TGCAGTGCTAGTCCCACCCTCCGGACAGGTCCTTTGGATGGCTACACCTTC. This gives the protein CSASPTLRTGPLDGYTF.

The rearrangement links TRBV19 to TRBJ2-5; possibly TRBD2 for D (5 bases). The germline V and J ends were trimmed by 1 base and 5 bases, with 8 bases remaining between them. Germline V lookup: CDR1 LNHDA, CDR2 SQIVND (reference sequence). This CDR3 spans 13 amino acids. The CDR3 here is CASSIAGEETQYF. In DNA, the CDR3 is TGTGCCAGTAGTATAGCCGGGGAGGAGACCCAGTACTTC.

This clonotype was observed at least ten times. This chain connects TRBV27 to TRBJ1-4; D gene uncertain. Trimming removed 5 bases at V and 4 bases at J, with 5 bases between. CDR3 length: 12 residues. The germline CDR1 and CDR2 sequences are MNHEY and SMNVEV (reference sequence). CDR3 loop: CASSPNNEKLFF. The DNA for the CDR3 is TGTGCCAGCAGTCCGAATAATGAAAAACTGTTTTTT.